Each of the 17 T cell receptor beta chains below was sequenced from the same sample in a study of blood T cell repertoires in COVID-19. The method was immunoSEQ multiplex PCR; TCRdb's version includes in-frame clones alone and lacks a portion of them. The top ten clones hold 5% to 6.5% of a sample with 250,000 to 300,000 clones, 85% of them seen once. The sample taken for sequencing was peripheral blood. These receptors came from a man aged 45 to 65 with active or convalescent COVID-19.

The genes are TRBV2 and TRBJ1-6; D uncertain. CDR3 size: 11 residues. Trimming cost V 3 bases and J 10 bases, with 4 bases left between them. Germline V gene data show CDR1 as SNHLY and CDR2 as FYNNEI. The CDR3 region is CASSDESPLHF. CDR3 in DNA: TGTGCCAGCAGTGATGAGTCACCCCTCCACTTT.

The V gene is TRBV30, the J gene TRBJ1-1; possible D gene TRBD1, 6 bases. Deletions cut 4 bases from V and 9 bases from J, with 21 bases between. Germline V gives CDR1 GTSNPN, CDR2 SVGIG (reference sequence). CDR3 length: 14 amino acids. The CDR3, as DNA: TGTGCCTGGACCACAGGGATTGCCCCAGAAAAAGCTTTCTTT. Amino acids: CAWTTGIAPEKAFF.

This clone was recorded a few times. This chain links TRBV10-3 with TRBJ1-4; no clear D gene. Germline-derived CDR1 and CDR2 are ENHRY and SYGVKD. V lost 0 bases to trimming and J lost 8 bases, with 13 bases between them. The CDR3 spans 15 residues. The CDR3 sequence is CAISESIRTGEKLFF. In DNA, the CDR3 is TGTGCCATCAGTGAGTCGATAAGGACGGGGGAAAAACTGTTTTTT.

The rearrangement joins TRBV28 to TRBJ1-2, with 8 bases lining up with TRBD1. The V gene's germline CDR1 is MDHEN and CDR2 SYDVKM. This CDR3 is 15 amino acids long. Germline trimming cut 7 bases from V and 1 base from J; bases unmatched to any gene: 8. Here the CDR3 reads CASTPGDRHNYGYTF. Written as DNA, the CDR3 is TGTGCCAGCACCCCGGGGGACAGGCATAACTATGGCTACACCTTC.

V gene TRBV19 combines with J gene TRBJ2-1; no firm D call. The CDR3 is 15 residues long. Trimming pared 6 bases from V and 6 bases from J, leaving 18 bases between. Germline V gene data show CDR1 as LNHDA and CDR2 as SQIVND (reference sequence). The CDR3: CASSIGGALLNEQFF. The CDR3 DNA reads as TGTGCCAGTAGCATCGGTGGAGCCCTCCTCAATGAGCAGTTCTTC.

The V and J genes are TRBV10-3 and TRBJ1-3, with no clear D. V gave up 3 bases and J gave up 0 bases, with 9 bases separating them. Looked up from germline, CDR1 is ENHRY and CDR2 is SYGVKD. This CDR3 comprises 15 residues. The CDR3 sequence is CAISDRIISGNTIYF. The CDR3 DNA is TGTGCCATCAGTGACAGAATAATCTCTGGAAACACCATATATTTT.

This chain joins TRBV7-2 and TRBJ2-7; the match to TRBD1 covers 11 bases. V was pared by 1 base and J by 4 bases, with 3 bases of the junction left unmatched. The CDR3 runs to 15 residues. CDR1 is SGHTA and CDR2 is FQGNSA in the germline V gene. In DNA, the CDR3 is TGTGCCAGCAGCTTAGATGGGACAGGGGGATACGAGCAGTACTTC. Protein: CASSLDGTGGYEQYF.

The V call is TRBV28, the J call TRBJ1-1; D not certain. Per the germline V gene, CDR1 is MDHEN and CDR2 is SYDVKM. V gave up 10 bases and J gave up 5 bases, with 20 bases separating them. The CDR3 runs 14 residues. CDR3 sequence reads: CAIHKTTPRTEAFF. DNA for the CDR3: TGTGCCATCCATAAAACGACCCCGAGGACTGAAGCTTTCTTT.

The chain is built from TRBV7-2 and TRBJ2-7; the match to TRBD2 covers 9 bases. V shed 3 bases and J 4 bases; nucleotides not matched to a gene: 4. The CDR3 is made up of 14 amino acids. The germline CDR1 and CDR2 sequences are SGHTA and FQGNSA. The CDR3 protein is CASSFWAGGYEQYF. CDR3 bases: TGTGCCAGCAGCTTCTGGGCGGGAGGGTACGAGCAGTACTTC. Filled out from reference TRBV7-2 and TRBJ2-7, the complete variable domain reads GAGVSQSPSNKVTEKGKDVELRCDPISGHTALYWYRQSLGQGLEFLIYFQGNSAPDKSGLPSDRFSAERTGGSVSTLTIQRTQQEDSAVYLCASSFWAGGYEQYFGPGTRLTVT.

The CDR3 protein is CASSQGANTEAFF. DNA of the CDR3: TGTGCCAGCTCACAGGGGGCTAACACTGAAGCTTTCTTT. The chain has TRBV18 and TRBJ1-1, with 7 nucleotides matching TRBD1. Unmatched junction bases numbered 1, after V lost 4 bases and J lost 2 bases. Germline V lookup: CDR1 KGHSH, CDR2 LQKENI. The CDR3 is 13 residues long.

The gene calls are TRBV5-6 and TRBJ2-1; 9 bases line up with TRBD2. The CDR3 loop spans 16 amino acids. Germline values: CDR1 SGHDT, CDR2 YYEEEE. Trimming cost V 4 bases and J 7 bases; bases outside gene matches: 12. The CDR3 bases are TGTGCCAGCAGCCTACGGGGCGGGAGGGGGTGGAATGAGCAGTTCTTC. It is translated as CASSLRGGRGWNEQFF.

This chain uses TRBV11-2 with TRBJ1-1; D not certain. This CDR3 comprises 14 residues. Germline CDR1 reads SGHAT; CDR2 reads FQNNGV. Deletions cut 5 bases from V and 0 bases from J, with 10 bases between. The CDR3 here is CASSRDTVNTEAFF. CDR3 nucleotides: TGTGCCAGCAGCCGTGACACCGTGAACACTGAAGCTTTCTTT. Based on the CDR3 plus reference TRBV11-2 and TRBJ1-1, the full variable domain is EAGVAQSPRYKIIEKRQSVAFWCNPISGHATLYWYQQILGQGPKLLIQFQNNGVVDDSQLPKDRFSAERLKGVDSTLKIQPAKLEDSAVYLCASSRDTVNTEAFFGQGTRLTVV.

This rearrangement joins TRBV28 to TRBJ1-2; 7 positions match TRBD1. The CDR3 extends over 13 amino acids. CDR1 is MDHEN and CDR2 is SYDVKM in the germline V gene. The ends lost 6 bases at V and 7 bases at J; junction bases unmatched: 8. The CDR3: CASSLGQSFGYTF. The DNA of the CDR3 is TGTGCCAGCAGCCTGGGACAGTCTTTTGGCTACACCTTC.

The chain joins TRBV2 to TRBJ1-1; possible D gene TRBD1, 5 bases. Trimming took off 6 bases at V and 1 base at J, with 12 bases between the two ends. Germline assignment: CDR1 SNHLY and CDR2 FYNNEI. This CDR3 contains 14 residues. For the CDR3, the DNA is TGTGCCAGCAGGAACTTCGACAGGAACACTGAAGCTTTCTTT. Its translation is CASRNFDRNTEAFF.

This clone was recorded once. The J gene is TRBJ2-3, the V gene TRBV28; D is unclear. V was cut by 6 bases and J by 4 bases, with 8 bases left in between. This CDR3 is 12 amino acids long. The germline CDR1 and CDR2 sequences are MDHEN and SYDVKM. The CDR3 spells CASSSHSDTQYF. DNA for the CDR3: TGTGCCAGCAGCTCTCACTCAGATACGCAGTATTTT. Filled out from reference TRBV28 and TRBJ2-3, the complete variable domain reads DVKVTQSSRYLVKRTGEKVFLECVQDMDHENMFWYRQDPGLGLRLIYFSYDVKMKEKGDIPEGYSVSREKKERFSLILESASTNQTSMYLCASSSHSDTQYFGPGTRLTVL.

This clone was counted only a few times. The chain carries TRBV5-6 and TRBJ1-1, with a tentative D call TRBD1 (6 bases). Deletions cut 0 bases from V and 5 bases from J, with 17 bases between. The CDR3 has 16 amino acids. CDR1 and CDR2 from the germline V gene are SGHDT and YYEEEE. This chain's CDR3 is CASSLGMRGRWTEAFF. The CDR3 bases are TGTGCCAGCAGCTTGGGTATGCGGGGGCGCTGGACTGAAGCTTTCTTT. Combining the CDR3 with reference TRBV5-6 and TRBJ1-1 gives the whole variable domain DAGVTQSPTHLIKTRGQQVTLRCSPKSGHDTVSWYQQALGQGPQFIFQYYEEEERQRGNFPDRFSGHQFPNYSSELNVNALLLGDSALYLCASSLGMRGRWTEAFFGQGTRLTVV.

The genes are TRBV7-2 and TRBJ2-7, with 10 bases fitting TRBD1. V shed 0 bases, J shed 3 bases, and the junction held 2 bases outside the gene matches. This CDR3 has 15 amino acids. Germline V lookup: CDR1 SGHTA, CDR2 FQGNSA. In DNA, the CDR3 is TGTGCCAGCAGCTTAGCGGGACAGGGGAACTACGAGCAGTACTTC. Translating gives CASSLAGQGNYEQYF. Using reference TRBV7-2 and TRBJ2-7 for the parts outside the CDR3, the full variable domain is GAGVSQSPSNKVTEKGKDVELRCDPISGHTALYWYRQSLGQGLEFLIYFQGNSAPDKSGLPSDRFSAERTGGSVSTLTIQRTQQEDSAVYLCASSLAGQGNYEQYFGPGTRLTVT.